These 11 T cell receptor beta chains were sequenced from one sample in a study of shared clonotypes between healthy human individuals. Terminally differentiated effector memory CD45RA+ cells were left out of the naive CD8 fraction, which was CD45RO-negative and positively selected for CCR7. Generated by immunoSEQ multiplex PCR, the TCRdb table keeps only in-frame clones and is missing some. The data show about 2.2 million clones, with just over 90% seen just once and about 1.6% held by the top ten. The specimen was naive CD8+ T cells from PBMCs. The receptors originated from a young man in good health. Some clones in this sample may be carry-over from other donors' samples.

The J gene is TRBJ2-7, the V gene TRBV19; D remains unclear. Trimming stripped 3 bases from V and 0 bases from J, with 21 bases between. Germline V gene data show CDR1 as LNHDA and CDR2 as SQIVND (reference sequence). The CDR3 is 18 residues long. Here the CDR3 DNA reads TGTGCCAGTAGTATCGTGGGATCCACTTTACAAAGCTCCTACGAGCAGTACTTC. This gives the protein CASSIVGSTLQSSYEQYF.

For this clone: The identical CDR3 is also encoded by other nucleotide sequences in the sample. The rearrangement joins TRBV27 to TRBJ1-3; D not resolved. Per the germline V gene, CDR1 is MNHEY and CDR2 is SMNVEV (reference sequence). The CDR3 is made up of 13 amino acids. Trimming shortened V by 2 bases and J by 2 bases, and 4 bases separated the two germline ends. CDR3 amino acids: CASSLRAGNTIYF. Here the CDR3 DNA reads TGTGCCAGCAGTTTACGTGCTGGAAACACCATATATTTT.

The chain is built from TRBV4-3 and TRBJ1-2, with D hard to call. Trimming removed 0 bases from V and 3 bases from J, with 8 bases in between. The CDR3 is 14 residues long. Germline loops: CDR1 LGHNA, CDR2 YSLEER. The CDR3 loop reads CASSQDVTHYGYTF. In DNA, the CDR3 is TGCGCCAGCAGCCAAGATGTTACCCACTATGGCTACACCTTC.

The V gene is TRBV6-6, the J gene TRBJ1-6, with a tentative D call TRBD1 (5 bases). V lost 7 bases and J 4 bases, leaving 11 bases between the germline ends. The germline gives CDR1 MNHNY, CDR2 SVGAGI (reference sequence). The CDR3 has 14 residues. The CDR3 here is CASTDKAYNSPLHF. In nucleotides, the CDR3 is TGTGCCAGCACGGACAAGGCTTATAATTCACCCCTCCACTTT.

The chain's CDR3 is CASSQGHPLGNEQYF. CDR3 nucleotide sequence: TGTGCCAGCAGCCAGGGGCATCCCTTGGGGAACGAGCAGTACTTC. The chain uses TRBV6-1 and TRBJ2-7, with D tentatively TRBD1 (6 bases). The germline V gene has CDR1 MNHNS and CDR2 SASEGT. V shed 6 bases and J shed 5 bases, with 20 bases lying between them. The CDR3 loop spans 15 amino acids.

V usage is TRBV27 and J usage is TRBJ1-2; no firm D call. CDR1 and CDR2 (germline): MNHEY, SMNVEV (reference sequence). The CDR3 length is 14 residues. V lost 2 bases to trimming and J lost 5 bases, with 12 bases between them. The CDR3 sequence: CASSLDSAGYGYTF. In DNA form, the CDR3 reads TGTGCCAGCAGTTTAGACTCGGCAGGATATGGCTACACCTTC.

The chain uses TRBV28 and TRBJ1-5; 7 positions match TRBD1. Germline-derived CDR1 and CDR2 are MDHEN and SYDVKM. CDR3 length: 16 residues. V lost 5 bases, J lost 1 base, and 8 bases stayed unmatched. CDR3 nucleotide sequence: TGTGCCAGCAGTACTGACGACAGGGCGAGCAATCAGCCCCAGCATTTT. It encodes CASSTDDRASNQPQHF.

The J gene is TRBJ2-1, the V gene TRBV7-3, with D unclear. Trimming took off 3 bases at V and 5 bases at J, with 8 bases between the two ends. Germline V gene sequence: CDR1 SGHTA, CDR2 FQGTGA. There are 13 residues in the CDR3. The CDR3, as DNA: TGTGCCAGCAGCTTTGGTCCCGACAATGAGCAGTTCTTC. Protein sequence: CASSFGPDNEQFF.

CDR3 region: CASSHADAKNTEAFF. CDR3 nucleotides: TGCGCCAGCAGCCACGCGGACGCCAAGAACACTGAAGCTTTCTTT. This sequence joins TRBV4-1 and TRBJ1-1, with D uncertain. The CDR3 contains 15 residues. Germline CDR1 MGHRA, CDR2 YSYEKL. V was clipped by 3 bases and J by 1 base, with 12 bases between them.

This clone was recorded once. The chain links TRBV4-1 to TRBJ2-1; possible D gene TRBD1, 5 bases. The ends were cut back, 0 bases at V and 9 bases at J, with 18 bases in the middle. Germline lookup yields CDR1 MGHRA and CDR2 YSYEKL. The CDR3 contains 16 residues. CDR3 sequence: CASSQDPPGPASEQFF. The CDR3 DNA sequence: TGCGCCAGCAGCCAAGATCCCCCAGGGCCGGCGTCTGAGCAGTTCTTC.

The CDR3 protein is CAISGPGQGNTYEQYF. Here the CDR3 DNA reads TGTGCCATCAGTGGACCTGGACAGGGCAATACCTACGAGCAGTACTTC. V gene TRBV10-3 combines with J gene TRBJ2-7; 8 nucleotides match TRBD1. Trimming cost V 4 bases and J 2 bases; bases outside gene matches: 10. Germline V lookup: CDR1 ENHRY, CDR2 SYGVKD. This CDR3 contains 16 residues.